What follows are 14 T cell receptor beta chains derived from one specimen sequenced in a study of radiotherapy plus CTLA-4 blockade in lung cancer. The repertoire was sequenced with immunoSEQ multiplex PCR; TCRdb's copy has only in-frame clones and lacks some. The sample yields 90,000 to 95,000 clones, about four fifths seen once. The specimen was peripheral blood, collected from a patient treated with radiotherapy plus ipilimumab. These receptors were collected from a human donor with non-small cell lung cancer who had stable disease on radiotherapy plus ipilimumab.

The chain combines TRBV19 with TRBJ2-2; no firm D call. The ends were cut back, 0 bases at V and 4 bases at J, with 6 bases in the middle. This CDR3 comprises 14 residues. In germline, CDR1 is LNHDA, CDR2 SQIVND (reference sequence). CDR3 region: CASSIDRGTGELFF. For the CDR3, the DNA is TGTGCCAGTAGTATAGATCGAGGCACCGGGGAGCTGTTTTTT.

The chain combines TRBV12-5 with TRBJ2-3; D ambiguous. This CDR3 region has 14 residues. The V gene's germline CDR1 is LGHNT and CDR2 FRNRAP. The V end was cut by 1 base, the J end by 7 bases, with 12 bases between. As DNA, the CDR3 is TGTGCTAGTGGTTTGGGGCAGTCCTGGAATACGCAGTATTTT. Translating gives CASGLGQSWNTQYF.

The genes are TRBV9 and TRBJ2-1; tentative D call: TRBD1 (5 bases). This CDR3 spans 16 amino acids. With 0 bases removed from V and 9 bases from J, the gap between germline ends came to 19 bases. Germline V gives CDR1 SGDLS, CDR2 YYNGEE. This chain's CDR3 is CASSVETGRAHVEQFF. CDR3 DNA sequence: TGTGCCAGCAGCGTAGAGACGGGCAGGGCGCATGTTGAGCAGTTCTTC. Together with reference TRBV9 and TRBJ2-1, the CDR3 gives the full variable domain: DSGVTQTPKHLITATGQRVTLRCSPRSGDLSVYWYQQSLDQGLQFLIQYYNGEERAKGNILERFSAQQFPDLHSELNLSSLELGDSALYFCASSVETGRAHVEQFFGPGTRLTVL.

Only one count was recorded for this clone. V is TRBV7-9 and J is TRBJ2-4; 9 bases are a match to TRBD1. CDR3 length equals 19 residues. The germline CDR1 and CDR2 sequences are SEHNR and FQNEAQ (reference sequence). V gave up 4 bases and J gave up 0 bases; unmatched junction bases: 13. The CDR3 loop reads CASSSLLQGAGLAKNIQYF. In DNA, the CDR3 is TGTGCCAGCAGCTCCCTTTTACAGGGGGCCGGCCTAGCCAAAAACATTCAGTACTTC.

This clone was seen more than once but under ten times. The J gene is TRBJ1-1, the V gene TRBV2; D remains unclear. With 2 bases removed from V and 7 bases from J, the gap between germline ends came to 20 bases. The CDR3 runs 16 residues. The germline gives CDR1 SNHLY, CDR2 FYNNEI. CDR3 protein: CASSEMFGVGSDEAFF. The CDR3 coding sequence is TGTGCCAGCAGTGAAATGTTTGGGGTAGGGAGTGATGAAGCTTTCTTT. The full variable domain, its missing parts supplied by reference TRBV2 and TRBJ1-1, is EPEVTQTPSHQVTQMGQEVILRCVPISNHLYFYWYRQILGQKVEFLVSFYNNEISEKSEIFDDQFSVERPDGSNFTLKIRSTKLEDSAMYFCASSEMFGVGSDEAFFGQGTRLTVV.

The CDR3 spells CASSSASGLISYNEQFF. CDR3 bases: TGTGCCAGCAGCTCCGCTAGCGGACTAATCTCCTACAATGAGCAGTTCTTC. This sequence joins TRBV5-6 and TRBJ2-1; TRBD2 matches at 7 bases. Per germline, CDR1 SGHDT and CDR2 YYEEEE. V was pared by 3 bases and J by 0 bases, with 9 bases of the junction left unmatched. The CDR3 has 17 residues.

This chain links TRBV12-1 with TRBJ2-2; the table assigns TRBD2, which was not confirmed against the DNA. TRBV12-1 is a pseudogene segment. This CDR3 contains 18 residues. The chain's CDR3 is CASSRLLAGGYDTGELFF. The CDR3, as DNA: TGTGCCAGCAGCCGACTGCTAGCGGGGGGGTATGACACCGGGGAGCTGTTTTTT.

V usage is TRBV6-5 and J usage is TRBJ1-2; D is undetermined. This CDR3 region has 13 residues. Deletions cut 4 bases from V and 6 bases from J, with 12 bases between. CDR1 and CDR2 (germline): MNHEY, SVGAGI. The CDR3 bases are TGTGCCAGCAGTTTTTCCGAGAGGAATGGCTACACCTTC. It is translated as CASSFSERNGYTF.

This clone has only one observation. This chain joins TRBV19 and TRBJ1-2; 12 nucleotides match TRBD1. This CDR3 has 14 residues. Germline loops: CDR1 LNHDA, CDR2 SQIVND (reference sequence). V shed 7 bases, J shed 7 bases, and the junction held 7 bases outside the gene matches. The CDR3 here is CASNPGQGARGYTF. The CDR3 nucleotides read TGTGCCAGTAATCCGGGACAGGGGGCGCGTGGCTACACCTTC. The complete variable domain, with remaining parts taken from reference TRBV19 and TRBJ1-2, reads DGGITQSPKYLFRKEGQNVTLSCEQNLNHDAMYWYRQDPGQGLRLIYYSQIVNDFQKGDIAEGYSVSREKKESFPLTVTSAQKNPTAFYLCASNPGQGARGYTFGSGTRLTVV.

The genes are TRBV9 and TRBJ2-5, with D perhaps TRBD2 (5 bases). The CDR3 totals 15 residues. Germline CDR1 is SGDLS and CDR2 is YYNGEE. The V end was cut by 3 bases, the J end by 5 bases, with 17 bases between. In nucleotides, the CDR3 is TGTGCCAGCAGCGCTCAACGCCGGGGATGGGAGACCCAGTACTTC. This gives the protein CASSAQRRGWETQYF.

V usage is TRBV10-1 and J usage is TRBJ2-7; TRBD1 agrees at 7 bases. The CDR3 sequence is 13 residues long. CDR1 WNHNN and CDR2 SYGVQD come from the germline V gene (reference sequence). Germline trimming cut 5 bases from V and 2 bases from J; bases unmatched to any gene: 3. The CDR3 loop reads CASSQDRTYEQYF. The CDR3 DNA reads as TGCGCCAGCAGTCAGGACAGGACCTACGAGCAGTACTTC.

The chain uses TRBV7-7 and TRBJ2-2, with 7 bases identical to TRBD2. CDR1 is SSHAT, CDR2 FNYEAQ, per germline (reference sequence). The CDR3 loop spans 17 amino acids. V gave up 3 bases and J gave up 0 bases; unmatched junction bases: 7. This chain's CDR3 is CASSFVRSGANTGELFF. The CDR3 coding sequence is TGTGCCAGCAGCTTTGTGAGGAGCGGGGCGAACACCGGGGAGCTGTTTTTT.

The chain uses TRBV6-1 and TRBJ2-1; 9 bases align to TRBD1. Trimming cost V 8 bases and J 6 bases; bases outside gene matches: 8. Germline CDR1 and CDR2: MNHNS and SASEGT. The CDR3 extends over 14 amino acids. The CDR3 here is CASCRTGALNEQFF. The CDR3 region has the DNA TGTGCCAGCTGTAGGACAGGGGCCCTCAATGAGCAGTTCTTC.

The gene calls are TRBV19 and TRBJ1-5; 7 nucleotides agree with TRBD1. Germline CDR1 and CDR2: LNHDA and SQIVND (reference sequence). This CDR3 has 15 amino acids. Unmatched junction bases numbered 15, after V lost 7 bases and J lost 9 bases. The CDR3 DNA sequence: TGTGCCAGTAAAAGGACAGGAGTTACGATTGGGCCCCAGCATTTT. Its protein product is CASKRTGVTIGPQHF.